The T cell receptor (beta chain) described here comes from a study of regulatory T cells in long-lasting Graves disease. Time point described: persistent/refractory GD, antithyroid drugs over 5 years with positive TRAb. PBMC-extracted RNA yielded the TCR library. Building of the TCR beta libraries involved iRepertoire HTBI primers and Arm-PCR of CDR3 regions. MiXCR, run by TCRdb on the multiplex PCR reads, gives a single entry per CDR3 protein. The sample lists about 290,000 distinct CDR3 sequences; roughly a fifth were seen once. This clonotype was found a few times. There are 13 residues in the CDR3. Germline V gene lookup returns CDR1 MGHDK and CDR2 SYGVNS. Trimming took 8 bases from V and 4 from J; bases not matched to a gene: 8.

The sample in question was peripheral blood mononuclear cells (PBMCs), obtained when the disease was refractory, from a patient treated with antithyroid drugs. The source of this sequence is a female donor with Graves disease. This chain joins TRBV25-1 and TRBJ2-7; TRBD1 agrees at 7 bases. CDR3 bases: TGTGCCAGCGGGACAGAAAAACTTTACGAGCAGTACTTC. Residues: CASGTEKLYEQYF.